This TCR beta chain was captured in a study of T cell responses to AZD1222 COVID-19 vaccine. Broader study findings: The donor cohort was predominantly white British with a female majority, and clonal diversity may have been underestimated. An increase in Spike-specific TCR breadth and depth was observed after two AZD1222 doses.

The repertoire was sequenced with immunoSEQ multiplex PCR; TCRdb's copy has only in-frame clones and lacks some. The sample carries under 140,000 clones, around 85% recorded once. About this clone itself: Its cognate antigen is unknown.

V shed 6 bases and J 7 bases; nucleotides not matched to a gene: 11. The CDR3 extends over 16 amino acids. Germline CDR1 and CDR2: KGHDR and SFDVKD. The sequencing used peripheral blood, collected on day 0 of AZD1222 vaccination. The V gene is TRBV24-1, the J gene TRBJ2-1, with 10 bases aligning to TRBD2. The origin of this receptor is an adult in good health. The CDR3 DNA reads as TGTGCCACCAGTAAACCAATAGCGGGGGGAAGGAATGAGCAGTTCTTC. This sequence encodes CATSKPIAGGRNEQFF.